These 30 T cell receptor beta chains share one sample of origin, sequenced in a study of CD8 T cells in ankylosing spondylitis. TCRdb re-called the 5' RACE reads with MiXCR, one entry per CDR3 protein. The sample carries just over 150,000 distinct CDR3 sequences, around 18% recorded once. Material for sequencing was blood, either unsorted or a sorted T cell fraction (not recorded which). Every receptor here comes from a male donor with ankylosing spondylitis or in good health (not recorded which).

This clonotype was seen more than once but under ten times. This chain links TRBV5-1 with TRBJ1-1; D possibly corresponds to TRBD1 (5 bases). Trimming cost V 3 bases and J 11 bases, with 17 bases left between them. CDR3 size: 13 residues. CDR1 SGHRS and CDR2 YFSETQ come from the germline V gene. The chain's CDR3 is CASSSPGLTRAFF. In DNA form, the CDR3 reads TGCGCCAGCAGCTCTCCGGGGCTAACGCGCGCTTTCTTT.

V is TRBV7-2 and J is TRBJ1-2; tentative D call: TRBD1 (5 bases). Per germline, CDR1 SGHTA and CDR2 FQGNSA. V dropped 7 bases and J dropped 8 bases, with 14 bases sitting between them. The CDR3 covers 12 residues. CDR3 coding DNA: TGTGCCAGCAACCTCGGGGGGGTGGGCTACACCTTC. Translated: CASNLGGVGYTF.

The V gene is TRBV29-1, the J gene TRBJ2-7; TRBD1 aligns across 9 bases. With 7 bases clipped from V and 4 bases from J, the junction kept 8 bases outside the gene matches. Germline CDR1 reads SQVTM; CDR2 reads ANQGSEA. This CDR3 comprises 13 residues. In DNA, the CDR3 is TGCAGCGCCCATGCGACAGGGGGATACGAGCAGTACTTC. Its translation is CSAHATGGYEQYF.

The V gene is TRBV28, the J gene TRBJ1-2; D might be TRBD1 (5 bases). The germline V gene encodes CDR1 MDHEN and CDR2 SYDVKM. The CDR3 sequence is 11 residues long. V was trimmed by 6 bases and J by 7 bases, leaving 9 bases between them. The CDR3 here is CASSQGLGYTF. The CDR3, as DNA: TGTGCCAGCAGCCAGGGTCTTGGCTACACCTTC.

This clonotype was counted at least ten times. The rearrangement uses TRBV12-3 or TRBV12-4 and TRBJ2-3; TRBD1 or TRBD2 may be the D gene (6 bases each). The length of the CDR3 is 15 residues. With 3 bases removed from V and 3 bases from J, the gap between germline ends came to 13 bases. CDR3 amino acids: CASSFLTGRTDTQYF. The CDR3 region has the DNA TGTGCCAGCAGTTTCCTAACAGGGAGGACAGATACGCAGTATTTT.

At least ten counts were recorded for this clonotype. The CDR3 region has the DNA TGCGCCAGCAGCGCGTCCTCTAGCAGAGAGCAGTTCTTC. Amino acid sequence: CASSASSSREQFF. V and J are TRBV5-1 and TRBJ2-1; TRBD2 might be the D (5 bases). This CDR3 spans 13 amino acids. Germline CDR1 is SGHRS and CDR2 is YFSETQ. Trimming shortened V by 4 bases and J by 10 bases, and 15 bases separated the two germline ends.

The CDR3 loop is CASSAQGAGYGYTF. CDR3 bases: TGTGCCAGCAGCGCACAGGGGGCTGGCTATGGCTACACCTTC. V is TRBV12-3 or TRBV12-4 and J is TRBJ1-2; 9 bases are a match to TRBD1. The junction had 6 bases not matched to a gene; V was cut back by 6 bases and J by 4 bases. The CDR3 consists of 14 residues.

This clonotype was detected many times. The rearrangement joins TRBV20-1 to TRBJ1-6; D is undetermined. Germline V lookup: CDR1 DFQATT, CDR2 SNEGSKA (reference sequence). The CDR3 runs to 12 residues. The V and J ends lost 5 bases and 8 bases respectively, with 10 bases between them. In nucleotides, the CDR3 is TGCAGTGCTCGAAGTGGGGATTCACCCCTCCACTTT. It translates to CSARSGDSPLHF.

This clonotype was seen at least ten times. The V and J genes are TRBV5-1 and TRBJ2-1; 9 bases match TRBD2. Germline V CDR1 and CDR2: SGHRS, YFSETQ. CDR3 length equals 15 residues. V was pared by 4 bases and J by 5 bases, with 7 bases of the junction left unmatched. CDR3 region: CASSTLGTSNNEQFF. The CDR3 DNA reads TGCGCCAGCAGCACACTCGGGACTAGCAACAATGAGCAGTTCTTC.

The genes are TRBV19 and TRBJ2-2; D is possibly TRBD1 or TRBD2 (5 bases each). The V gene lost 3 bases and the J gene lost 8 bases, with 10 bases spanning the gap. The CDR3 consists of 13 residues. Germline V gene lookup returns CDR1 LNHDA and CDR2 SQIVND (reference sequence). CDR3 in amino acids: CASSIGTGGELFF. CDR3 DNA: TGTGCCAGTAGTATTGGGACGGGAGGGGAGCTGTTTTTT.

The rearrangement joins TRBV30 to TRBJ2-1, with TRBD2 identical over 14 bases. The CDR3 runs 18 residues. In germline, CDR1 is GTSNPN, CDR2 SVGIG (reference sequence). Unmatched junction bases numbered 5, after V lost 1 base and J lost 0 bases. The CDR3 is CAWSGGTSGGSSYNEQFF. The CDR3 region has the DNA TGTGCCTGGAGTGGCGGGACTAGCGGGGGCAGCTCCTACAATGAGCAGTTCTTC.

This clonotype was found a few times. The CDR3 DNA sequence: TGTGCCAGCAGTCCCTTAGCGGATACGCAGTATTTT. This sequence encodes CASSPLADTQYF. The chain employs TRBV6-6 and TRBJ2-3; a weak D match, TRBD2 (5 bases). This CDR3 has 12 residues. Germline V lookup: CDR1 MNHNY, CDR2 SVGAGI (reference sequence). The germline V and J ends were trimmed by 5 bases and 6 bases, with 9 bases remaining between them.

This clonotype was found a few times. The V gene is TRBV6-5, the J gene TRBJ2-1; D is unclear. The ends were cut back, 0 bases at V and 6 bases at J, with 6 bases in the middle. The CDR3 spans 13 residues. The germline V gene has CDR1 MNHEY and CDR2 SVGAGI. The CDR3 DNA sequence: TGTGCCAGCAGTTACTCAGGGCCCAATGAGCAGTTCTTC. Translated, it gives CASSYSGPNEQFF.

This chain connects TRBV5-1 to TRBJ2-2; TRBD1 agrees at 8 bases. V gave up 3 bases and J gave up 3 bases; unmatched junction bases: 4. The length of the CDR3 is 15 residues. Germline loops: CDR1 SGHRS, CDR2 YFSETQ. The CDR3 loop is CASSSYRGDTGELFF. CDR3 sequence (DNA): TGCGCCAGCAGCTCGTACAGGGGGGACACCGGGGAGCTGTTTTTT. The entire variable domain, with the rest obtained from reference TRBV5-1 and TRBJ2-2, is as follows: KAGVTQTPRYLIKTRGQQVTLSCSPISGHRSVSWYQQTPGQGLQFLFEYFSETQRNKGNFPGRFSGRQFSNSRSEMNVSTLELGDSALYLCASSSYRGDTGELFFGEGSRLTVL.

The sample holds many counts of this clonotype. J is TRBJ2-3 and V is TRBV5-1; D is unresolved. The CDR3 sequence is 14 residues long. Trimming cost V 2 bases and J 2 bases, with 9 bases left between them. Germline V CDR1 and CDR2: SGHRS, YFSETQ. CDR3 amino acids: CASSLGLNTDTQYF. In nucleotides, the CDR3 is TGCGCCAGCAGCTTAGGGCTCAACACAGATACGCAGTATTTT.

This clonotype came up many times. The J gene is TRBJ2-7, the V gene TRBV5-1, with D perhaps matching TRBD1 (6 bases). The germline V gene encodes CDR1 SGHRS and CDR2 YFSETQ. V was cut by 4 bases and J by 3 bases, with 8 bases left in between. The CDR3 contains 12 residues. CDR3 protein: CASSPGVYEQYF. The CDR3 DNA is TGCGCCAGCAGCCCAGGGGTCTACGAGCAGTACTTC.

This clonotype was picked up many times. The genes are TRBV28 and TRBJ1-1; the D is unclear. CDR1 and CDR2 (germline): MDHEN, SYDVKM. V shed 6 bases and J shed 0 bases, with 8 bases lying between them. The CDR3 has 13 residues. The CDR3 DNA reads TGTGCCAGCAGCCGAACTTTGAACACTGAAGCTTTCTTT. This translates into CASSRTLNTEAFF.

The table lists this clonotype with many counts. The V and J genes are TRBV20-1 and TRBJ2-3; no firm D call. The CDR3 covers 13 residues. V was pared by 0 bases and J by 6 bases, with 10 bases between. Germline V gene data show CDR1 as DFQATT and CDR2 as SNEGSKA (reference sequence). DNA of the CDR3: TGCAGTGCTAGAGATCGCCCCCCGGATACGCAGTATTTT. Its translation: CSARDRPPDTQYF.

This clonotype was seen many times. CDR3 loop: CSVETFYGYTF. As DNA, the CDR3 is TGCAGCGTGGAGACCTTCTATGGCTACACCTTC. The J gene is TRBJ1-2, the V gene TRBV29-1; D is uncertain. The CDR3 contains 11 residues. In germline, CDR1 is SQVTM, CDR2 ANQGSEA. The V end lost 6 bases, the J end lost 4 bases, and 9 bases lay between the germline ends.

In its sample, this clonotype was seen many times. J is TRBJ2-3 and V is TRBV5-1, with D possibly matching TRBD1 (7 bases). This CDR3 has 14 residues. CDR1 SGHRS and CDR2 YFSETQ come from the germline V gene. The ends were cut back, 4 bases at V and 9 bases at J, with 18 bases in the middle. The CDR3 reads CASSGGTVDNTQYF. CDR3 bases: TGCGCCAGCAGCGGAGGGACAGTTGATAACACGCAGTATTTT.

This clonotype was counted a few times. J is TRBJ1-1 and V is TRBV18; D gene ambiguous. The CDR3 length is 13 residues. Trimming pared 0 bases from V and 2 bases from J, leaving 4 bases between. CDR1 and CDR2 from the germline V gene are KGHSH and LQKENI. CDR3 region: CASSPPVNTEAFF. The CDR3 DNA is TGTGCCAGCTCACCACCGGTCAACACTGAAGCTTTCTTT.

Comment on this clonotype: This may be a read error: a much more frequent sequence differs by one nucleotide. V usage is TRBV20-1 and J usage is TRBJ2-4; D is tentatively TRBD1 or TRBD2 (7 bases each). The CDR3 totals 16 residues. Germline V gene sequence: CDR1 DFQATT, CDR2 SNEGSKA (reference sequence). CDR3 protein: CCARDDREGHKNIQYF. CDR3 nucleotides: TGCTGTGCTAGAGATGACAGGGAGGGCCACAAAAACATTCAGTACTTC.

This clonotype was seen many times. The chain employs TRBV29-1 and TRBJ2-1, with D possibly being TRBD1 (5 bases). Germline values: CDR1 SQVTM, CDR2 ANQGSEA. The V end was cut by 7 bases, the J end by 4 bases, with 17 bases between. CDR3 length equals 14 residues. The CDR3 bases are TGCAGCGGGCGACAGCTCCCACTGTACAATGAGCAGTTCTTC. This translates into CSGRQLPLYNEQFF.

This clonotype was seen many times. V gene TRBV28 combines with J gene TRBJ1-2, with a weak D call TRBD1 (6 bases). Trimming removed 4 bases from V and 3 bases from J, with 9 bases in between. The CDR3 consists of 13 residues. CDR1 MDHEN and CDR2 SYDVKM come from the germline V gene. The CDR3 coding sequence is TGTGCCAGCAGTTCTCAGGGGTACTATGGCTACACCTTC. Encoded protein: CASSSQGYYGYTF.

This chain connects TRBV9 to TRBJ2-3; 12 bases are shared with TRBD2. Looked up from germline, CDR1 is SGDLS and CDR2 is YYNGEE. This CDR3 spans 19 amino acids. The ends lost 2 bases at V and 4 bases at J; junction bases unmatched: 14. The CDR3 bases are TGTGCCAGCAGCGTCGCACCTTCTAGCGGGAGGGGTGGCCCAGATACGCAGTATTTT. Translated, it gives CASSVAPSSGRGGPDTQYF. The variable domain in full, completed from reference TRBV9 and TRBJ2-3, reads DSGVTQTPKHLITATGQRVTLRCSPRSGDLSVYWYQQSLDQGLQFLIQYYNGEERAKGNILERFSAQQFPDLHSELNLSSLELGDSALYFCASSVAPSSGRGGPDTQYFGPGTRLTVL.

Ten or more counts support this clonotype. The chain joins TRBV12-3 or TRBV12-4 to TRBJ2-7; 7 nucleotides match TRBD2. V gave up 4 bases and J gave up 7 bases; unmatched junction bases: 4. This CDR3 has 12 amino acids. The CDR3 loop reads CASSSPAGEQYF. The CDR3 DNA sequence: TGTGCCAGCAGTTCCCCAGCGGGAGAGCAGTACTTC.

V gene TRBV2 combines with J gene TRBJ1-1; a weak D match, TRBD1 (6 bases). The CDR3 is 15 amino acids. Germline V gives CDR1 SNHLY, CDR2 FYNNEI. V lost 6 bases and J 4 bases, leaving 18 bases between the germline ends. CDR3 DNA sequence: TGTGCCAGCAGAGTTGAAGGGGGGCCCGGCACTGAAGCTTTCTTT. As protein: CASRVEGGPGTEAFF.

This clonotype was seen ten or more times. The V gene is TRBV28, the J gene TRBJ1-2, with D uncertain. Trimming removed 1 base from V and 0 bases from J, with 9 bases in between. CDR1 MDHEN and CDR2 SYDVKM come from the germline V gene. The CDR3 extends over 15 amino acids. CDR3 in DNA: TGTGCCAGCAGTTTATTTTCGAGCCCTAACTATGGCTACACCTTC. Its protein product is CASSLFSSPNYGYTF.

In its sample, this clonotype was seen many times. The CDR3 coding sequence is TGTGCCAGCAGTCCAGGGGCTAGCGGGAGAAATGAGCAGTTCTTC. Its translation is CASSPGASGRNEQFF. This sequence joins TRBV12-3 or TRBV12-4 and TRBJ2-1; 10 bases are shared with TRBD2. J gave up 7 bases and V 5 bases, and 8 bases lay outside the gene matches. This CDR3 has 15 amino acids.

The CDR3 reads CASSFPIRLAGDRETQYF. The CDR3 DNA follows: TGTGCCAGCAGTTTCCCGATACGACTAGCGGGAGACCGAGAGACCCAGTACTTC. V and J are TRBV11-1 and TRBJ2-5; 12 positions agree with TRBD2. Germline CDR1 SGHAT, CDR2 FQDESV (reference sequence). Germline trimming cut 6 bases from V and 4 bases from J; bases unmatched to any gene: 15. The CDR3 has 18 residues. The whole variable domain, remainder taken from reference TRBV11-1 and TRBJ2-5, is EAEVAQSPRYKITEKSQAVAFWCDPISGHATLYWYRQILGQGPELLVQFQDESVVDDSQLPKDRFSAERLKGVDSTLKIQPAELGDSAMYLCASSFPIRLAGDRETQYFGPGTRLLVL.